Below, 21 T cell receptor beta chains from the same sample are listed, as sequenced in a study of lymphopenia after photon versus proton radiotherapy. Sequencing was performed with immunoSEQ multiplex PCR; in TCRdb, only in-frame clones are kept and a portion is missing. The table lists roughly 25,000 clones, about 91% of them singletons. The source material was peripheral blood, sampled from a patient treated with photon-based radiotherapy. These receptors all come from a man over 45 with gastric cancer.

The chain carries TRBV5-4 and TRBJ1-1; 7 nucleotides align to TRBD1. Trimming took 4 bases from V and 5 from J; bases not matched to a gene: 11. CDR3 length equals 15 residues. Germline V gene lookup returns CDR1 SGHNT and CDR2 YYREEE (reference sequence). The CDR3 bases are TGTGCCAGCAGCCGTAACAGGGGATGGGGAACTGAAGCTTTCTTT. Translated: CASSRNRGWGTEAFF.

CDR3 sequence (DNA): TGCGCCAGCAGCCCCCAGCGGGGGTACGAGGGCACAGATACGCAGTATTTT. As protein: CASSPQRGYEGTDTQYF. The chain is built from TRBV5-1 and TRBJ2-3; 8 bases map to TRBD2. J lost 1 base, V lost 4 bases, and 11 bases had no gene match. The CDR3 spans 17 residues. Germline values: CDR1 SGHRS, CDR2 YFSETQ. Together with reference TRBV5-1 and TRBJ2-3, the CDR3 gives the full variable domain: KAGVTQTPRYLIKTRGQQVTLSCSPISGHRSVSWYQQTPGQGLQFLFEYFSETQRNKGNFPGRFSGRQFSNSRSEMNVSTLELGDSALYLCASSPQRGYEGTDTQYFGPGTRLTVL.

This sequence joins TRBV10-3 and TRBJ1-1; no definite D call. Per the germline V gene, CDR1 is ENHRY and CDR2 is SYGVKD. The V and J ends lost 7 bases and 1 base respectively, with 10 bases between them. There are 13 residues in the CDR3. In nucleotides, the CDR3 is TGTGCCATCAACCCATCACAGAACACTGAAGCTTTCTTT. It codes for CAINPSQNTEAFF.

This chain links TRBV6-6 with TRBJ1-2, with unresolved D. The germline CDR1 and CDR2 sequences are MNHNY and SVGAGI (reference sequence). The ends were cut back, 5 bases at V and 2 bases at J, with 15 bases in the middle. The CDR3 loop spans 15 amino acids. The CDR3 bases are TGTGCCAGCAGTACCCCCGAGAGCCACAACTATGGCTACACCTTC. This gives the protein CASSTPESHNYGYTF.

For the CDR3, the DNA is TGTGCCAGCTGCGGTACAAGCACAGATACGCAGTATTTT. Amino acids: CASCGTSTDTQYF. V and J are TRBV7-8 and TRBJ2-3; D is ambiguous. The CDR3 totals 13 residues. Germline CDR1 SGHVS, CDR2 FQNEAQ. The germline V and J ends were trimmed by 8 bases and 0 bases, with 9 bases remaining between them.

This chain links TRBV7-2 with TRBJ2-3; D is uncertain. This CDR3 region has 15 residues. Deletions cut 4 bases from V and 1 base from J, with 12 bases between. CDR1 and CDR2 from the germline V gene are SGHTA and FQGNSA. The chain's CDR3 is CASSSGPYRTDTQYF. The CDR3 nucleotides are TGTGCCAGCAGCTCCGGCCCCTATCGCACAGATACGCAGTATTTT.

The genes are TRBV4-1 and TRBJ1-5, with TRBD1 identical over 9 bases. J lost 1 base, V lost 2 bases, and 3 bases had no gene match. This CDR3 is built from 16 residues. Germline-derived CDR1 and CDR2 are MGHRA and YSYEKL. CDR3 sequence reads: CASSQQQGASNQPQHF. CDR3 nucleotides: TGCGCCAGCAGCCAACAACAGGGGGCCAGCAATCAGCCCCAGCATTTT.

The chain couples TRBV10-2 to TRBJ2-3; 9 positions match TRBD2. CDR3 length: 15 amino acids. V lost 4 bases to trimming and J lost 0 bases; unmatched junction nucleotides: 2. In germline, CDR1 is WSHSY, CDR2 SAAADI. The CDR3 DNA reads TGCGCCAGCAGTGGACTAGCGGTTAGCACAGATACGCAGTATTTT. Protein sequence: CASSGLAVSTDTQYF.

This clone was observed a handful of times. The chain joins TRBV20-1 to TRBJ1-2; D call uncertain. CDR1 and CDR2 (germline): DFQATT, SNEGSKA (reference sequence). The V end lost 7 bases, the J end lost 6 bases, and 6 bases lay between the germline ends. There are 9 residues in the CDR3. The CDR3 DNA reads as TGCAGTGTTCCGGATGGCTACACCTTC. This gives the protein CSVPDGYTF.

The chain couples TRBV15 to TRBJ2-3; TRBD2 aligns across 8 bases. Trimming removed 0 bases from V and 3 bases from J; junction bases left unmatched: 8. The CDR3 loop spans 17 amino acids. In germline, CDR1 is LNHNV, CDR2 YYDKDF (reference sequence). The CDR3 protein is CATSRESTSELTDTQYF. As DNA, the CDR3 is TGTGCCACCAGCAGAGAGTCGACTAGCGAGCTAACAGATACGCAGTATTTT.

This clone was observed once. This chain connects TRBV29-1 to TRBJ1-1; a weak D match, TRBD1 (6 bases). In germline, CDR1 is SQVTM, CDR2 ANQGSEA. Trimming cost V 7 bases and J 8 bases, with 11 bases left between them. This CDR3 is built from 10 residues. CDR3: CSAGGAEAFF. DNA of the CDR3: TGCAGCGCCGGGGGGGCCGAAGCTTTCTTT.

This clone was recorded a few times. The chain links TRBV21-1 to TRBJ2-7; TRBD2 is the table's D call and was not checked against the DNA. TRBV21-1 is a pseudogene locus. The CDR3 loop spans 16 amino acids. DNA for the CDR3: TGTGCCAGCAGCACCCGATCACTAGCGGGGGGGTACGAGCAGTACGTC. Residues: CASSTRSLAGGYEQYV.

The chain is built from TRBV7-9 and TRBJ2-5; the D gene could be TRBD1 or TRBD2 (5 bases each). From germline, CDR1 is SEHNR and CDR2 FQNEAQ (reference sequence). V was shortened by 5 bases and J by 4 bases, with 20 bases between the two germline ends. The CDR3 extends over 16 amino acids. The CDR3 DNA reads TGTGCCAGCAGCGAGGGGCAGGGAACCCCTACAGAGACCCAGTACTTC. This translates into CASSEGQGTPTETQYF.

The chain is built from TRBV5-4 and TRBJ1-6; the match to TRBD1 covers 7 bases. V shed 4 bases and J 6 bases; nucleotides not matched to a gene: 10. The CDR3 runs to 16 residues. Looked up from germline, CDR1 is SGHNT and CDR2 is YYREEE (reference sequence). CDR3 residues: CASSDSRTGRNSPLHF. CDR3 nucleotide sequence: TGTGCCAGCAGCGATTCTAGGACAGGACGTAATTCACCCCTCCACTTT. Combining the CDR3 with reference TRBV5-4 and TRBJ1-6 gives the whole variable domain ETGVTQSPTHLIKTRGQQVTLRCSSQSGHNTVSWYQQALGQGPQFIFQYYREEENGRGNFPPRFSGLQFPNYSSELNVNALELDDSALYLCASSDSRTGRNSPLHFGNGTRLTVT.

The chain recombines TRBV11-2 with TRBJ1-4; TRBD1 matches at 7 bases. Trimming took 1 base from V and 8 from J; bases not matched to a gene: 7. The CDR3 consists of 15 residues. CDR1 and CDR2 from the germline V gene are SGHAT and FQNNGV. The CDR3 coding sequence is TGTGCCAGCAGCTTAGTGAGGGGGCGGCAGGAAAAACTGTTTTTT. It translates to CASSLVRGRQEKLFF.

This clone has only a few counts. The J gene is TRBJ2-2, the V gene TRBV18; D gene unclear. The CDR3 spans 13 residues. Trimming left V 1 base short and J 4 bases short, with 4 bases between. Germline CDR1 KGHSH, CDR2 LQKENI. The CDR3 region has the DNA TGTGCCAGCTCACCACTTTCCACCGGGGAGCTGTTTTTT. Translating gives CASSPLSTGELFF. The whole variable domain, remainder taken from reference TRBV18 and TRBJ2-2, is NAGVMQNPRHLVRRRGQEARLRCSPMKGHSHVYWYRQLPEEGLKFMVYLQKENIIDESGMPKERFSAEFPKEGPSILRIQQVVRGDSAAYFCASSPLSTGELFFGEGSRLTVL.

J is TRBJ1-5 and V is TRBV12-5; unclear D gene. Trimming removed 4 bases from V and 0 bases from J, with 22 bases in between. From germline, CDR1 is LGHNT and CDR2 FRNRAP. There are 19 residues in the CDR3. The CDR3: CASGWTMDGDAYSNQPQHF. CDR3 DNA sequence: TGTGCTAGTGGTTGGACGATGGATGGCGATGCGTATAGCAATCAGCCCCAGCATTTT.

This chain uses TRBV19 with TRBJ2-5; 8 bases fit TRBD2. This CDR3 has 15 residues. J lost 4 bases, V lost 8 bases, and 12 bases had no gene match. Germline V gene lookup returns CDR1 LNHDA and CDR2 SQIVND (reference sequence). For the CDR3, the DNA is TGTGCCAGTGGCGTTCCGGGACTAGGGGGAGAGACCCAGTACTTC. It encodes CASGVPGLGGETQYF.

The table lists this clone with a count of one. This chain's CDR3 is CASSISVLEPSGGWETQYF. For the CDR3, the DNA is TGTGCCAGTAGTATCAGTGTCTTGGAGCCTAGCGGGGGATGGGAGACCCAGTACTTC. The V gene is TRBV19, the J gene TRBJ2-5, with TRBD2 matching 10 bases. J gave up 5 bases and V 3 bases, and 18 bases lay outside the gene matches. CDR1 LNHDA and CDR2 SQIVND come from the germline V gene (reference sequence). This CDR3 contains 19 residues.

The V and J genes are TRBV6-5 and TRBJ2-1; D not certain. Germline V gives CDR1 MNHEY, CDR2 SVGAGI. This CDR3 region has 15 residues. Trimming removed 7 bases at V and 0 bases at J, with 13 bases between. The CDR3 sequence is CASNPTASSYNEQFF. CDR3 DNA: TGTGCCAGCAATCCCACAGCCAGCTCCTACAATGAGCAGTTCTTC.

The rearrangement links TRBV19 to TRBJ2-1, with 7 bases lining up with TRBD2. The germline V gene encodes CDR1 LNHDA and CDR2 SQIVND (reference sequence). This CDR3 comprises 14 residues. The trim removed 10 bases at V and 0 bases at J, leaving 6 bases unmatched. The CDR3 here is CATKAGVSYNEQFF. The CDR3 nucleotides read TGTGCCACCAAGGCGGGGGTCTCCTACAATGAGCAGTTCTTC.